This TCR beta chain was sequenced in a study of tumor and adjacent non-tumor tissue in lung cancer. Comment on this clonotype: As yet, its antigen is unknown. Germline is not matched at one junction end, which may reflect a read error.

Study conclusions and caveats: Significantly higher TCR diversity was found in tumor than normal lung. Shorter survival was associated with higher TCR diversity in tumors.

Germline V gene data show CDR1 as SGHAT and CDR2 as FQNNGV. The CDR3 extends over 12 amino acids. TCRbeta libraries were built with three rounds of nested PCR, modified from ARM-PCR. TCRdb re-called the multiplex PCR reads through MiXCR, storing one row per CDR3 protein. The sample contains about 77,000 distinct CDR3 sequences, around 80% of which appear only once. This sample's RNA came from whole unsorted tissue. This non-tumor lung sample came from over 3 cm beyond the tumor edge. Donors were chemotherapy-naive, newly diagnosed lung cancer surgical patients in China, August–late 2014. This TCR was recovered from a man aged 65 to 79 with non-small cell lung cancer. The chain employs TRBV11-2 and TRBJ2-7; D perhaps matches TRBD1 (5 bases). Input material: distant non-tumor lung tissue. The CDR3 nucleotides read TGTGCCAGCAGTCCGAGTATGACAGAGCGGTACTTC. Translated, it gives CASSPSMTERYF.